This T cell receptor (beta chain) was profiled in a study of OX40 agonist ivuxolimab in advanced cancers. As for the study in general: People who had prior anti-PD-1, anti-PD-L1 or anti-CTLA-4 therapy could take part, and 40% had some.

Libraries were prepared by immunoSEQ multiplex PCR; TCRdb keeps only in-frame clonotypes and omits some of them. Altogether tens of thousands of clones are present, 65% to 90% being singletons, with the ten largest covering about 1%. The CDR3 has 14 residues. Germline V gene sequence: CDR1 SGDLS, CDR2 YYNGEE. V shed 0 bases and J shed 10 bases, with 11 bases lying between them. The chain employs TRBV9 and TRBJ1-6; D call uncertain. Sample: CD4+ or CD8+ T cells sorted from blood, taken in a trial of the OX40 agonist ivuxolimab. This receptor was identified in an adult with an advanced solid tumor such as melanoma, head and neck, liver or kidney cancer. CDR3 in amino acids: CASSVGVVGSPLHF. DNA for the CDR3: TGTGCCAGCAGCGTAGGGGTGGTTGGATCACCCCTCCACTTT.